These T cell receptor beta chains were read from a single sample in a study of T cell responses to AZD1222 COVID-19 vaccine. Generated by immunoSEQ multiplex PCR, the TCRdb table keeps only in-frame clones and is missing some. Of some 95,000 clones in the sample, over 85% were seen once. Sequences were derived from peripheral blood, sampled on day 0 of MenACWY control vaccination. The receptors were sampled from an adult in good health. The CDR3 runs from the conserved cysteine through the conserved F or W. D genes are given only for firm matches. Only some rows state a clone size, as once, few, many or a class for expanded clones.

cdr3_aa	cdr3_nt	j_call	v_call	d_call	clone_size
CASSEDSSRVRPYNEQFF	TGTGCCAGCAGTGAGGATAGTTCCCGAGTTAGACCCTACAATGAGCAGTTCTTC	TRBJ2-1	TRBV25-1	.	.
CASSLGQGVKGYEQYF	TGCGCCAGCAGCTTGGGGCAGGGGGTCAAAGGGTACGAGCAGTACTTC	TRBJ2-7	TRBV5-1	TRBD1	.
CASSQGDEKLFF	TGTGCCAGCAGCCAGGGGGATGAAAAACTGTTTTTT	TRBJ1-4	TRBV11-3	TRBD1	.
CASSLRGEAFF	TGTGCCAGCTCACTCAGGGGTGAAGCTTTCTTT	TRBJ1-1	TRBV18	.	.
CASSSGLAGGSYAYEQYF	TGTGCCAGCAGTAGTGGACTAGCGGGGGGCTCTTATGCCTACGAGCAGTACTTC	TRBJ2-7	TRBV28	TRBD2	.
CASSLVSPGNTIYF	TGTGCCAGCAGCTTAGTCTCCCCCGGAAACACCATATATTTT	TRBJ1-3	TRBV7-9	.	.
CASSPGQGRQPQHF	TGTGCCAGCAGTCCGGGACAGGGTCGTCAGCCCCAGCATTTT	TRBJ1-5	TRBV13	TRBD1	once
CSARNEKLFF	TGCAGCGCCCGTAATGAAAAACTGTTTTTT	TRBJ1-4	TRBV29-1	.	.
CNPLRTRGPVRRSYTF	TGCAACCCATTGCGGACCCGGGGTCCGGTGAGGAGAAGCTACACCTTC	TRBJ1-2	TRBV29-1	.	.
CASSAAQPGYNEQFF	TGCGCCAGCAGCGCCGCCCAGCCGGGTTACAATGAGCAGTTCTTC	TRBJ2-1	TRBV5-1	.	.
CASSLSRGVAAGYTF	TGTGCCAGCAGTTTATCAAGAGGGGTTGCTGCTGGCTACACCTTC	TRBJ1-2	TRBV27	.	.
CASSPQGRTGELFF	TGTGCCAGCAGCCCGCAGGGGAGGACCGGGGAGCTGTTTTTT	TRBJ2-2	TRBV7-9	.	.
CAWSAGFSNQPQHF	TGTGCCTGGAGTGCGGGTTTTAGCAATCAGCCCCAGCATTTT	TRBJ1-5	TRBV30	.	.
CASNSGGLYNEQFF	TGTGCCAGCAACAGCGGGGGCCTTTACAATGAGCAGTTCTTC	TRBJ2-1	TRBV9	TRBD2	.